This entry describes one T cell receptor beta chain. Patients of the Seattle cohort, enrolled during active infection, were followed longitudinally. This entry belongs to a study of blood T cell repertoires in COVID-19. Study details: Italy, Spain and the United States were the sources of the convalescent and acute COVID-19 samples. Sources were T cells, B-cell-depleted T cells, or PBMCs; the material itself was cDNA or gDNA.

Sequencing used immunoSEQ multiplex PCR; TCRdb keeps in-frame clones, though not all of them. The sample yields about 220,000 clones, 85% seen once. There are 13 residues in the CDR3. Germline V gene lookup returns CDR1 SEHNR and CDR2 FQNEAQ (reference sequence). Trimming left V 1 base short and J 3 bases short, with 6 bases between. V usage is TRBV7-9 and J usage is TRBJ2-5; no reliable D call. The sequence came from a woman in her seventies with COVID-19, enrolled during active disease. Source material: peripheral blood. The chain's CDR3 is CASSLDGEETQYF. The DNA of the CDR3 is TGTGCCAGCAGCTTAGACGGAGAAGAGACCCAGTACTTC. Variable domain in full (rest from reference TRBV7-9 and TRBJ2-5): DTGVSQNPRHKITKRGQNVTFRCDPISEHNRLYWYRQTLGQGPEFLTYFQNEAQLEKSRLLSDRFSAERPKGSFSTLEIQRTEQGDSAMYLCASSLDGEETQYFGPGTRLLVL.